A selection of T cell receptor beta chains follows, all from one sample in a study of post-analysis software for immune sequencing data. TCRdb passed the PCR reads through MiXCR, listing each CDR3 protein once. Of roughly 620,000 distinct CDR3 sequences in the sample, around 44% were seen once. What was sequenced was blood. The receptors here all came from a girl between 10 and 17 years old with multiple sclerosis. Each CDR3 is given without its conserved first and last residue. A clone size is listed for some rows: how often the clone was seen (once, few, many), or a class if it is expanded.

V gene: TRBV10-2; clone size: few; J gene: TRBJ2-3; CDR3 protein: ASSESSRGATDTQY
V gene: TRBV20-1; clone size: few; J gene: TRBJ2-1; CDR3 protein: SARRLAGGSYNEQF
V gene: TRBV12-3/TRBV12-4; clone size: NA; J gene: TRBJ2-3; CDR3 protein: ASSLRVDTDTEY
V gene: TRBV19; clone size: NA; J gene: TRBJ2-4; CDR3 protein: ASSIAGGRVLAKNIQY
V gene: TRBV12-3/TRBV12-4; clone size: NA; J gene: TRBJ2-2; CDR3 protein: ASSFEGYGTGDSGELF
V gene: TRBV7-9; clone size: NA; J gene: TRBJ2-1; CDR3 protein: ASSSRTSGSIRASYDEQF
V gene: TRBV20-1; clone size: few; J gene: TRBJ2-4; CDR3 protein: SARRGQGENIQY
V gene: TRBV20-1; clone size: NA; J gene: TRBJ2-3; CDR3 protein: SASGSLKDTQY
V gene: TRBV7-2; clone size: few; J gene: TRBJ2-7; CDR3 protein: ASSHPGDYEQY
V gene: TRBV5-1; clone size: NA; J gene: TRBJ1-6; CDR3 protein: AGSLATRLDNSPLH
V gene: TRBV6-5; clone size: NA; J gene: TRBJ2-7; CDR3 protein: ASSYGDYGQY
V gene: TRBV4-2; clone size: NA; J gene: TRBJ2-4; CDR3 protein: ASSHPRGNIAKNIQY
V gene: TRBV6-6; clone size: few; J gene: TRBJ1-4; CDR3 protein: ASSYASPATNEKLF
V gene: TRBV6-1; clone size: NA; J gene: TRBJ1-1; CDR3 protein: ASVARQGGTEAF
V gene: TRBV6-1; clone size: few; J gene: TRBJ2-1; CDR3 protein: ASRSGTSGRGAYNEQF
V gene: TRBV5-5; clone size: NA; J gene: TRBJ2-3; CDR3 protein: ASSPRRERTDTQY
V gene: TRBV29-1; clone size: few; J gene: TRBJ2-1; CDR3 protein: SVALSGLAGVGFRNEQF
V gene: TRBV7-8; clone size: NA; J gene: TRBJ2-7; CDR3 protein: ASSAWTEYEQY
V gene: TRBV7-9; clone size: NA; J gene: TRBJ2-3; CDR3 protein: ASSGDTNTDTRY
V gene: TRBV2; clone size: NA; J gene: TRBJ1-1; CDR3 protein: ASSETRNTEAF
V gene: TRBV6-5; clone size: NA; J gene: TRBJ2-7; CDR3 protein: ASSYLRGYEQY
V gene: TRBV7-9; clone size: NA; J gene: TRBJ2-5; CDR3 protein: ASSATGTPYGETQY
V gene: TRBV20-1; clone size: NA; J gene: TRBJ2-5; CDR3 protein: SARENRGRETQY
V gene: TRBV5-1; clone size: NA; J gene: TRBJ2-7; CDR3 protein: ASSSGQAGPSYEQY
V gene: TRBV30; clone size: few; J gene: TRBJ2-5; CDR3 protein: ASTGGYQETQY
V gene: TRBV5-1; clone size: NA; J gene: TRBJ1-2; CDR3 protein: ASSTAGANYGYT
V gene: TRBV20-1; clone size: few; J gene: TRBJ2-1; CDR3 protein: SATYRDLPYNEQF
V gene: TRBV12-3/TRBV12-4; clone size: NA; J gene: TRBJ2-1; CDR3 protein: ASSRERELGDEQF
V gene: TRBV21-1; clone size: NA; J gene: NA; CDR3 protein: ASSKDRGPYEQY
V gene: TRBV7-9; clone size: few; J gene: TRBJ2-3; CDR3 protein: ASSLHPTGAPTDTQY
V gene: TRBV12-3/TRBV12-4; clone size: few; J gene: TRBJ2-3; CDR3 protein: ASGATTGLASTDTQY
V gene: TRBV14; clone size: NA; J gene: TRBJ1-2; CDR3 protein: ASSHYREGSYYGYT
V gene: TRBV6-2/TRBV6-3; clone size: NA; J gene: TRBJ1-5; CDR3 protein: ASSISRFGPQH
V gene: TRBV5-5; clone size: few; J gene: TRBJ1-2; CDR3 protein: ASSLGQGGYGCT
V gene: TRBV7-6; clone size: NA; J gene: TRBJ2-1; CDR3 protein: ASSRGSHNEQF
V gene: TRBV12-3/TRBV12-4; clone size: NA; J gene: TRBJ2-3; CDR3 protein: ASSLWTSGADTQY
V gene: TRBV10-3; clone size: NA; J gene: TRBJ2-7; CDR3 protein: AIRTGGSYEQY
V gene: TRBV7-6; clone size: NA; J gene: TRBJ1-5; CDR3 protein: ASSLAGASNQPQH
V gene: TRBV3-1; clone size: few; J gene: TRBJ2-7; CDR3 protein: ASSPKGGALGEQY
V gene: TRBV6-5; clone size: NA; J gene: TRBJ2-1; CDR3 protein: ASSYSMGGAPSSYNEQF
V gene: TRBV10-3; clone size: NA; J gene: TRBJ2-3; CDR3 protein: AISEIGATLTDTQY
V gene: TRBV2; clone size: NA; J gene: TRBJ2-5; CDR3 protein: ASKPGAGAYGQY
V gene: TRBV7-6; clone size: NA; J gene: NA; CDR3 protein: ASSLTGADEQY
V gene: TRBV27; clone size: NA; J gene: TRBJ2-7; CDR3 protein: ASSSVPGQGIYEQY
V gene: TRBV7-9; clone size: NA; J gene: TRBJ2-1; CDR3 protein: ASSFSGGAGEQF